This T cell receptor (beta chain) was captured in a study of shared clonotypes between healthy human individuals. Study outcomes and limitations: The low donor count limited represented genetic and exposure-history diversity. Four donors held about 5% of naive CD4 clonotypes in common. What naive subsets generally showed was a larger estimated richness than memory subsets showed.

Investigators spread the genomic DNA of each subset evenly over several immunoSEQ plates. Here immunoSEQ multiplex PCR was the method, and the copy in TCRdb shows in-frame clones only, minus some. This table has approximately 2.5 million clones, approximately 94% appearing once. As for this clone: Its antigen remains unidentified.

V dropped 2 bases and J dropped 5 bases, with 9 bases sitting between them. CDR1 MDHEN and CDR2 SYDVKM come from the germline V gene. CDR3 length: 13 residues. This clonotype originated in a man aged 18 to 30 in good health. Some clones in this sample may be carry-over from other donors' samples. The material sequenced was naive CD4+ T cells from PBMCs. Stated subset: CD45RA+ positively selected. The rearrangement links TRBV28 to TRBJ1-1; D perhaps matches TRBD1 (6 bases). The CDR3 DNA is TGTGCCAGCAGTTTAGACAGGAGGACTGAAGCTTTCTTT. It yields the protein CASSLDRRTEAFF.